These 17 T cell receptor beta chains were sequenced from one sample in a study of cytomegalovirus exposure and HLA in healthy donors. The PCR was carried out with 60 Vbeta primers and 13 Jbeta primers. Produced via immunoSEQ multiplex PCR; TCRdb's table is partial and in-frame only. The table has about 110,000 clones, 65% to 80% seen once; the top ten hold about 3.4%. Material: PBMCs. The receptor set was obtained from a woman aged 40 to 50 in good health and CMV-seronegative.

Note on this clone: One end of the junction fails to match germline, which may point to a read error. V is TRBV7-9 and J is TRBJ2-3; the match to TRBD2 covers 15 bases. CDR3 length: 19 residues. Germline V CDR1 and CDR2: SEHNR, FQNEAQ (reference sequence). CDR3 sequence (DNA): TGTTCCAGCAGCCCCCACGGCATGGGACTAGCGGGGGGCGAGGATACGCAGTATTTT. Translated: CSSSPHGMGLAGGEDTQYF.

This clone was observed once. The J gene is TRBJ1-1, the V gene TRBV6-1; D gene ambiguous. Germline V lookup: CDR1 MNHNS, CDR2 SASEGT. Between the trimmed V and J ends, which lost 6 bases and 7 bases, there was a span of 15 bases. The CDR3 has 13 residues. CDR3 loop: CASSQRSELEAFF. The CDR3 bases are TGTGCCAGCAGCCAAAGGAGCGAGCTTGAAGCTTTCTTT.

This chain connects TRBV29-1 to TRBJ2-3; 12 nucleotides align to TRBD2. This CDR3 is built from 15 residues. Per the germline V gene, CDR1 is SQVTM and CDR2 is ANQGSEA. V shed 2 bases and J 5 bases; nucleotides not matched to a gene: 5. CDR3 in amino acids: CSVELAGGPLDTQYF. The DNA of the CDR3 is TGCAGCGTTGAACTAGCGGGAGGGCCCCTAGATACGCAGTATTTT.

CDR3 nucleotides: TGTGCCAGCAGCTTTCAGGGGGCCGGGGAGCTGTTTTTT. It specifies CASSFQGAGELFF. The chain couples TRBV5-4 to TRBJ2-2; 7 nucleotides align to TRBD1. The CDR3 loop spans 13 amino acids. Trimming cost V 2 bases and J 6 bases; bases outside gene matches: 1. Per germline, CDR1 SGHNT and CDR2 YYREEE (reference sequence).

The chain is built from TRBV28 and TRBJ2-7; D ambiguous. The germline gives CDR1 MDHEN, CDR2 SYDVKM. This CDR3 comprises 13 residues. Trimming cost V 5 bases and J 7 bases, with 15 bases left between them. The CDR3 nucleotides are TGTGCCAGCAGTCCACCGGTCGGTCGGGAGCAGTACTTC. Translation gives CASSPPVGREQYF. Full variable domain (rest looked up from reference TRBV28 and TRBJ2-7): DVKVTQSSRYLVKRTGEKVFLECVQDMDHENMFWYRQDPGLGLRLIYFSYDVKMKEKGDIPEGYSVSREKKERFSLILESASTNQTSMYLCASSPPVGREQYFGPGTRLTVT.

This clone was seen just once. An end of the junction does not agree with germline; a read error may underlie this. The CDR3, as DNA: TGTTCCAGCAGCTTCCTCGCGAACACCGGGGAGCTGTTTTTT. This sequence encodes CSSSFLANTGELFF. The chain carries TRBV7-9 and TRBJ2-2, with D unresolved. CDR1 is SEHNR, CDR2 FQNEAQ, per germline (reference sequence). The CDR3 runs to 14 residues.

The chain joins TRBV9 to TRBJ2-3, with TRBD2 matching over 15 bases. This CDR3 contains 19 residues. Germline-derived CDR1 and CDR2 are SGDLS and YYNGEE. V gave up 3 bases and J gave up 5 bases; unmatched junction bases: 13. CDR3 nucleotide sequence: TGTGCCAGCAGCGCCTCCCCAGGCGGACTAGCGGGAGGGGGAGATACGCAGTATTTT. Translation gives CASSASPGGLAGGGDTQYF. The full variable domain, with the rest looked up from reference TRBV9 and TRBJ2-3, is DSGVTQTPKHLITATGQRVTLRCSPRSGDLSVYWYQQSLDQGLQFLIQYYNGEERAKGNILERFSAQQFPDLHSELNLSSLELGDSALYFCASSASPGGLAGGGDTQYFGPGTRLTVL.

The gene calls are TRBV27 and TRBJ2-1, with 7 bases fitting TRBD1. The CDR3 runs to 16 residues. Looked up from germline, CDR1 is MNHEY and CDR2 is SMNVEV (reference sequence). V dropped 1 base and J dropped 2; count of bases not matched to a gene: 5. CDR3 sequence (DNA): TGTGCCAGCAGTTTATTGGGACAGTCCCCCTACAATGAGCAGTTCTTC. This sequence encodes CASSLLGQSPYNEQFF.

CDR3 sequence reads: CASTNRGRRAFF. In DNA form, the CDR3 reads TGTGCCAGCACAAACAGGGGGCGTCGAGCTTTCTTT. The chain employs TRBV28 and TRBJ1-1; 9 bases agree with TRBD1. The V gene's germline CDR1 is MDHEN and CDR2 SYDVKM. CDR3 length equals 12 residues. The trim removed 7 bases at V and 10 bases at J, leaving 7 bases unmatched.

The V gene is TRBV6-5, the J gene TRBJ1-6, with 7 bases that match TRBD1. Per the germline V gene, CDR1 is MNHEY and CDR2 is SVGAGI. The CDR3 extends over 13 amino acids. V shed 5 bases and J 10 bases; nucleotides not matched to a gene: 5. The DNA for the CDR3 is TGTGCCAGCAGTCACTACAGGGGATCACCCCTCCACTTT. It specifies CASSHYRGSPLHF.

This chain joins TRBV30 and TRBJ2-3; 8 nucleotides line up with TRBD2. From germline, CDR1 is GTSNPN and CDR2 SVGIG (reference sequence). The CDR3 is made up of 14 amino acids. After removal of 2 bases from V and 2 bases from J, the junction contained 3 bases not matched to a gene. DNA of the CDR3: TGTGCCTGGAGTCTGACTAGCGCCACAGATACGCAGTATTTT. Its protein is CAWSLTSATDTQYF. Using reference TRBV30 and TRBJ2-3 for the parts outside the CDR3, the full variable domain is SQTIHQWPATLVQPVGSPLSLECTVEGTSNPNLYWYRQAAGRGLQLLFYSVGIGQISSEVPQNLSASRPQDRQFILSSKKLLLSDSGFYLCAWSLTSATDTQYFGPGTRLTVL.

CDR3 bases: TGCAGCGTTGAGCTTCCCTATCTAAACACTGAAGCTTTCTTT. Translation gives CSVELPYLNTEAFF. The chain carries TRBV29-1 and TRBJ1-1, with no clear D. The CDR3 runs to 14 residues. V lost 3 bases, J lost 2 bases, and 13 bases lay in between. Germline V gives CDR1 SQVTM, CDR2 ANQGSEA.

The chain carries TRBV7-9 and TRBJ1-1; weak D call: TRBD1 (5 bases). This CDR3 spans 15 amino acids. Trimming left V 2 bases short and J 3 bases short, with 13 bases between. CDR1 and CDR2 from the germline V gene are SEHNR and FQNEAQ (reference sequence). CDR3 sequence (DNA): TGTGCCAGCAGCTTACTCGGCGGAGGGGACACTGAAGCTTTCTTT. Its translation: CASSLLGGGDTEAFF.

This chain joins TRBV2 and TRBJ2-2, with 7 positions matching TRBD1. The CDR3 runs 14 residues. The germline V gene encodes CDR1 SNHLY and CDR2 FYNNEI. V gave up 4 bases and J gave up 6 bases; unmatched junction bases: 5. CDR3 in DNA: TGTGCCAGCAGTGGACAGGGTTCTCCCGGGGAGCTGTTTTTT. It yields the protein CASSGQGSPGELFF.

The chain recombines TRBV2 with TRBJ1-2; TRBD1 matches at 8 bases. The J segment lost 0 bases and the V segment lost 8 bases, leaving 8 bases of the junction unmatched. The CDR3 runs 15 residues. CDR1 SNHLY and CDR2 FYNNEI come from the germline V gene. CDR3 DNA sequence: TGTGCCAGCCAGAGGGACAGGACCACTAACTATGGCTACACCTTC. This sequence encodes CASQRDRTTNYGYTF. The full variable domain, completed using reference TRBV2 and TRBJ1-2, is EPEVTQTPSHQVTQMGQEVILRCVPISNHLYFYWYRQILGQKVEFLVSFYNNEISEKSEIFDDQFSVERPDGSNFTLKIRSTKLEDSAMYFCASQRDRTTNYGYTFGSGTRLTVV.

The table lists this clone with a few counts. This chain joins TRBV7-2 and TRBJ2-1, with 7 bases identical to TRBD2. The J segment lost 4 bases and the V segment lost 5 bases, leaving 8 bases of the junction unmatched. The CDR3 spans 15 residues. Germline V gives CDR1 SGHTA, CDR2 FQGNSA. CDR3 coding DNA: TGTGCCAGCAGCCCGGCGGGAGATAGTTACAATGAGCAGTTCTTC. It encodes CASSPAGDSYNEQFF.

The chain links TRBV7-9 to TRBJ1-2; 8 bases are shared with TRBD1. V dropped 1 base and J dropped 6; count of bases not matched to a gene: 10. The CDR3 has 16 residues. CDR1 is SEHNR, CDR2 FQNEAQ, per germline (reference sequence). In nucleotides, the CDR3 is TGTGCCAGCAGCTTAGGAGCCAGGGGGCGCGGTGATGGCTACACCTTC. This gives the protein CASSLGARGRGDGYTF.